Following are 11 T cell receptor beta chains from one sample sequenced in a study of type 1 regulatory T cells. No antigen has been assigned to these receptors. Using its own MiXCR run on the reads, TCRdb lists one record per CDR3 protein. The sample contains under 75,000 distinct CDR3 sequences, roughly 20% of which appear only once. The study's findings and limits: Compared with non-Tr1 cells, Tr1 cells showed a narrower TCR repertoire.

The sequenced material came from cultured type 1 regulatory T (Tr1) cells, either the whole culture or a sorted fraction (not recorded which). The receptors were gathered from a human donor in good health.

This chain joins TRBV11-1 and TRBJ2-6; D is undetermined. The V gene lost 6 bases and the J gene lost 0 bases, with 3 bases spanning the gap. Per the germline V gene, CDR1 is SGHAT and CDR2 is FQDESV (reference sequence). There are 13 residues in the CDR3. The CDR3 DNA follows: TGTGCCAGCAGTTTCTCTGGGGCCAACGTCCTGACTTTC. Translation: CASSFSGANVLTF.

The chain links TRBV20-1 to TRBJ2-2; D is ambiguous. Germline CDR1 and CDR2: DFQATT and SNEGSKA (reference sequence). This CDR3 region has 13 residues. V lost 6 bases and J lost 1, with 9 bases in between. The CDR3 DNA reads TGCAGTGCCCCCCATTTGAACACCGGGGAGCTGTTTTTT. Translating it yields CSAPHLNTGELFF.

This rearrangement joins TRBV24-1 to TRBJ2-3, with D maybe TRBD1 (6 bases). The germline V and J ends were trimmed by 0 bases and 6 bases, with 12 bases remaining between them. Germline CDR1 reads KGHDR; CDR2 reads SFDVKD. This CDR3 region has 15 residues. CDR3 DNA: TGTGCCACCAGTGATTTGCGGTCAGGGGAGGATACGCAGTATTTT. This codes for CATSDLRSGEDTQYF.

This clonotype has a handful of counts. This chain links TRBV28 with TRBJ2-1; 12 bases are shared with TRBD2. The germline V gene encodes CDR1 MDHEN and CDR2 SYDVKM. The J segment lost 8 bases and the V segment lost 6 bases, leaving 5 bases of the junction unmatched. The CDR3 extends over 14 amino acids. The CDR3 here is CASSQRLAGDEQFF. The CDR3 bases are TGTGCCAGCAGCCAAAGACTAGCGGGAGATGAGCAGTTCTTC.

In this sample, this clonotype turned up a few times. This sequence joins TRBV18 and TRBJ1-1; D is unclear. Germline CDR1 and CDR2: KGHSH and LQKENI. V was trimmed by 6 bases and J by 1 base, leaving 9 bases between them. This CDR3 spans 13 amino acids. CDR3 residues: CASSHGRNTEAFF. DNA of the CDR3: TGTGCCAGCTCGCACGGACGGAACACTGAAGCTTTCTTT.

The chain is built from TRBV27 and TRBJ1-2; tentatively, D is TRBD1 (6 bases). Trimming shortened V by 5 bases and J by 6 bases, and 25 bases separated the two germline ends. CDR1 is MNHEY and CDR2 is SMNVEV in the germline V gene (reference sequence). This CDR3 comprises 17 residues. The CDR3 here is CASSIRGWSGMGHGYTF. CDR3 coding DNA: TGTGCCAGCAGTATCAGGGGTTGGAGCGGAATGGGTCATGGCTACACCTTC.

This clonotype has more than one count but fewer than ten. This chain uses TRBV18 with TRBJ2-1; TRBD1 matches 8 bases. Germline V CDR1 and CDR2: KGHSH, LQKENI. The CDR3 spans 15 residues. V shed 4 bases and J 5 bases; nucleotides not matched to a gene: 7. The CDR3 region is CASSRTGKADNEQFF. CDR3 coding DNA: TGTGCCAGCTCACGGACAGGGAAGGCGGACAATGAGCAGTTCTTC.

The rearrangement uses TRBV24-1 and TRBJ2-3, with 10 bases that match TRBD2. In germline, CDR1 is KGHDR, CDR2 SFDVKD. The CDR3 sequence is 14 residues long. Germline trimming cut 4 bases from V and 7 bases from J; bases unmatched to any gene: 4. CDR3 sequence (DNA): TGTGCCACCAGTGAGCCTAGCGGGAGTCATACGCAGTATTTT. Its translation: CATSEPSGSHTQYF.

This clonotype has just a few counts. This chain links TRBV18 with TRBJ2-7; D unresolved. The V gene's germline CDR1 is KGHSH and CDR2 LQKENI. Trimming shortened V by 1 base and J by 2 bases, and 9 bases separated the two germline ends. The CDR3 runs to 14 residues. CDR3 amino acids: CASSPREYAYEQYF. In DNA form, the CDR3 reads TGTGCCAGCTCACCACGCGAATACGCCTACGAGCAGTACTTC.

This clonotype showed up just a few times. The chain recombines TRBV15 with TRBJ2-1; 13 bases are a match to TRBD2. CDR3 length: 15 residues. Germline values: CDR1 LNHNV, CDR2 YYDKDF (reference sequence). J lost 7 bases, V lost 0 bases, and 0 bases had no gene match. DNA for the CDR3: TGTGCCACCAGCAGAGAGACTAGCGGGAGGAATGAGCAGTTCTTC. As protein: CATSRETSGRNEQFF.

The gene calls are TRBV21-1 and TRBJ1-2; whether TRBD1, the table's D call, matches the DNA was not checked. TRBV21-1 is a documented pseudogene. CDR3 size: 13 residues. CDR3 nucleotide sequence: TGTGCCAGCAGAAGACAGGGCGGCTATGGCTACACCTTC. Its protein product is CASRRQGGYGYTF.